This T cell receptor (beta chain) was obtained from a study of molecular identifiers for immune sequencing clone quantification. Across the study: Replicates involved a five-way split of RNA from around 20,000 or 99,000 naive CD8 cells, with sequencing of four.

TCRdb re-called the PCR reads with MiXCR, one entry per CDR3 protein. In the table there are about 500,000 distinct CDR3 sequences, roughly 23% of which are singletons. Germline CDR1 SGHAT, CDR2 FQNNGV. The V and J ends lost 7 bases and 2 bases, in that order; junction bases with no gene match: 10. The CDR3 runs to 16 residues. Naive CD8 T cells were sorted, and the gate applied was CD8+CD4-CCR7+CD45RA+. The sequencing input was naive CD8+ T cells from blood, with Jurkat cell RNA spiked in. Described subset: FACS-sorted CD8+CD4-CCR7+CD45RA+ naive T cells. The chain links TRBV11-2 to TRBJ2-1; TRBD2 matches 8 bases. The source is a human donor in good health. Some libraries in this study had Jurkat cell RNA spiked in. The CDR3 DNA reads as TGTGCCAGCACCCACCGTACGGGGGGGGCCTACAATGAGCAGTTCTTC. Translating it yields CASTHRTGGAYNEQFF.